The present T cell receptor (beta chain) was sequenced within a study of Ad26.COV2.S vaccination and SARS-CoV-2 variants. Turning to the study itself: Intramuscularly, Ad26.COV2.S was given either once or twice, 56 days apart.

The V gene end was trimmed by 4 bases and the J gene end by 1 base; junction bases not matched to a gene: 7. Germline CDR1 is MNHEY and CDR2 is SMNVEV (reference sequence). This CDR3 is 16 amino acids long. The data were produced by immunoSEQ multiplex PCR, yet TCRdb's version contains in-frame clones alone and is incomplete. The table lists around 450,000 clones, about nine tenths of them singletons. Stated treatment: approximately 18 received Ad26.COV2.S at low or high dose, single or two shots; about 5 received placebo; per-sample allocation not given. Collection of the samples took place on day 63 after the first injection of vaccine or placebo.

The chain joins TRBV27 to TRBJ2-7; TRBD1 aligns across 10 bases. The TCR originated in a person between 18 and 59 years old who received the Ad26.COV2.S COVID-19 vaccine or a placebo. The sample consisted of peripheral blood, taken in a trial of Ad26.COV2.S vaccine versus placebo. The CDR3: CASSYRTGGQSYEQYF. For the CDR3, the DNA is TGTGCCAGCAGTTACCGGACAGGGGGGCAGTCCTACGAGCAGTACTTC.